These 17 T cell receptor beta chains share one sample of origin, sequenced in a study of blood T cell repertoires in COVID-19. Produced via immunoSEQ multiplex PCR; TCRdb's table is partial and in-frame only. Here the sample spans about 100,000 clones, about 89% being singletons. The sequencing sample was made of peripheral blood. Receptors were obtained from a man in his forties or fifties with active COVID-19.

The V gene is TRBV27, the J gene TRBJ2-3; D is ambiguous. CDR1 is MNHEY, CDR2 SMNVEV, per germline (reference sequence). V lost 3 bases and J lost 3, with 13 bases in between. The CDR3 is 15 amino acids. The CDR3 sequence is CASSLVTQRTDTQYF. The CDR3 DNA follows: TGTGCCAGCAGTTTGGTGACGCAGCGTACAGATACGCAGTATTTT.

As regards this clone: Its ends do not fully match the called genes, so a read error is possible. V is TRBV5-1 and J is TRBJ1-1, with TRBD1 matching over 9 bases. There are 14 residues in the CDR3. The germline CDR1 and CDR2 sequences are SGHRS and YFSETQ. DNA of the CDR3: TGCGCCAGCAGCCCTGGGACAGGGAACGCTGAAGCTTTCTTT. Amino acids: CASSPGTGNAEAFF.

In this sample, this clone turned up many times. The V gene is TRBV27, the J gene TRBJ1-6; D unresolved. CDR1 is MNHEY and CDR2 is SMNVEV in the germline V gene (reference sequence). This CDR3 region has 18 residues. V was pared by 0 bases and J by 0 bases, with 12 bases between. Written as DNA, the CDR3 is TGTGCCAGCAGTTTATCGCGGCAGCTGAGCTCCTATAATTCACCCCTCCACTTT. Translation gives CASSLSRQLSSYNSPLHF.

This chain links TRBV12-3 or TRBV12-4 with TRBJ1-4; tentatively, D is TRBD1 (5 bases). The CDR3 is 12 residues long. V shed 2 bases and J shed 12 bases, with 10 bases lying between them. The CDR3 DNA follows: TGTGCCAGCAGTTTATCAGGGATGGAACTGTTTTTT. This sequence encodes CASSLSGMELFF.

The J gene is TRBJ1-1, the V gene TRBV20-1; the D gene is possibly TRBD1 (5 bases). CDR1 DFQATT and CDR2 SNEGSKA come from the germline V gene (reference sequence). The V gene lost 3 bases and the J gene lost 9 bases, with 11 bases spanning the gap. CDR3 length: 11 residues. CDR3 in amino acids: CSARGQGKAFF. The DNA of the CDR3 is TGCAGTGCTAGGGGGCAGGGCAAAGCTTTCTTT.

This rearrangement joins TRBV5-1 to TRBJ2-3; 10 bases align to TRBD2. Germline V gene data show CDR1 as SGHRS and CDR2 as YFSETQ. The CDR3 runs to 17 residues. With 4 bases clipped from V and 5 bases from J, the junction kept 13 bases outside the gene matches. The CDR3 loop reads CASSRPALAGVVDTQYF. CDR3 bases: TGCGCCAGCAGCCGACCGGCGCTAGCGGGGGTGGTAGATACGCAGTATTTT. Based on the CDR3 plus reference TRBV5-1 and TRBJ2-3, the full variable domain is KAGVTQTPRYLIKTRGQQVTLSCSPISGHRSVSWYQQTPGQGLQFLFEYFSETQRNKGNFPGRFSGRQFSNSRSEMNVSTLELGDSALYLCASSRPALAGVVDTQYFGPGTRLTVL.

The chain has TRBV28 and TRBJ2-1, with TRBD2 identical over 9 bases. Germline V lookup: CDR1 MDHEN, CDR2 SYDVKM. V shed 8 bases and J 7 bases; nucleotides not matched to a gene: 9. The CDR3 has 14 residues. Here the CDR3 reads CASRISGSWNEQFF. DNA of the CDR3: TGTGCCAGCCGAATTAGCGGGAGTTGGAATGAGCAGTTCTTC.

J is TRBJ2-2 and V is TRBV7-3; tentative D call: TRBD1 (6 bases). Germline CDR1 reads SGHTA; CDR2 reads FQGTGA. Trimming removed 5 bases at V and 3 bases at J, with 13 bases between. The CDR3 consists of 15 residues. CDR3 in DNA: TGTGCCAGCAGCCCCGGGACAAAGTACACCGGGGAGCTGTTTTTT. It encodes CASSPGTKYTGELFF.

The chain has TRBV6-5 and TRBJ1-2; 7 nucleotides agree with TRBD1. The germline V gene encodes CDR1 MNHEY and CDR2 SVGAGI. This CDR3 spans 14 amino acids. Germline trimming cut 4 bases from V and 4 bases from J; bases unmatched to any gene: 6. CDR3 protein: CASSSATGSYGYTF. The DNA for the CDR3 is TGTGCCAGCAGTTCCGCGACAGGGTCCTATGGCTACACCTTC.

This clone has just one count. The chain has TRBV3-1 (or the pseudogene TRBV3-2) and TRBJ1-2; TRBD1 might be the D (5 bases). The V gene lost 2 bases and the J gene lost 1 base, with 11 bases spanning the gap. In germline, CDR1 is LGHDT, CDR2 YNNKEL (reference sequence). This CDR3 is built from 15 residues. CDR3 sequence (DNA): TGTGCCAGCAGCCAATCGGGGGGTAGTAACTATGGCTACACCTTC. It yields the protein CASSQSGGSNYGYTF.

The chain combines TRBV15 with TRBJ1-5, with 7 bases fitting TRBD1. The length of the CDR3 is 14 residues. Germline CDR1 LNHNV, CDR2 YYDKDF (reference sequence). V shed 8 bases, J shed 4 bases, and the junction held 8 bases outside the gene matches. In DNA, the CDR3 is TGTGCCACCGGAACCGGACAGGCTAATCAGCCCCAGCATTTT. It codes for CATGTGQANQPQHF.

This clone was picked up one time. V and J are TRBV10-3 and TRBJ2-1, with 11 bases lining up with TRBD1. The CDR3 has 14 amino acids. CDR1 and CDR2 from the germline V gene are ENHRY and SYGVKD. J lost 6 bases, V lost 2 bases, and 0 bases had no gene match. CDR3 bases: TGTGCCATCAGTGAGGGGACAGGGGGCAATGAGCAGTTCTTC. Its protein is CAISEGTGGNEQFF.

The rearrangement uses TRBV12-5 and TRBJ1-3; 8 positions agree with TRBD1. Germline V gene lookup returns CDR1 LGHNT and CDR2 FRNRAP. The V and J ends lost 1 base and 2 bases, in that order; junction bases with no gene match: 4. The CDR3 has 16 amino acids. The CDR3 spells CASGLDTRGPGNTIYF. The CDR3 bases are TGTGCTAGTGGTTTGGATACCAGGGGGCCTGGAAACACCATATATTTT.

This clone was counted a single time. This chain uses TRBV24-1 with TRBJ2-1, with 10 nucleotides matching TRBD1. V was pared by 3 bases and J by 8 bases, with 9 bases of the junction left unmatched. Looked up from germline, CDR1 is KGHDR and CDR2 is SFDVKD. This CDR3 has 16 amino acids. For the CDR3, the DNA is TGTGCCACCAGTGATAGAAGGACAGGGGGGTACGATGAGCAGTTCTTC. Translated: CATSDRRTGGYDEQFF.

The genes are TRBV19 and TRBJ1-1; no clear D. The CDR3 runs 15 residues. V lost 3 bases and J lost 1, with 12 bases in between. The V gene's germline CDR1 is LNHDA and CDR2 SQIVND (reference sequence). The CDR3: CASSMGGRTNTEAFF. CDR3 DNA sequence: TGTGCCAGTAGTATGGGAGGCAGAACGAACACTGAAGCTTTCTTT.

The chain joins TRBV18 to TRBJ2-5, with 10 positions matching TRBD2. From germline, CDR1 is KGHSH and CDR2 LQKENI. V trimming: 3 bases; J trimming: 2 bases; junction bases outside the gene matches: 12. The CDR3 is 18 residues long. CDR3 sequence: CASSPGLAGVGGQETQYF. CDR3 DNA: TGTGCCAGCTCACCCGGGCTAGCGGGAGTGGGAGGACAAGAGACCCAGTACTTC.

The chain links TRBV12-5 to TRBJ2-3; D gene uncertain. The length of the CDR3 is 11 residues. Germline-derived CDR1 and CDR2 are LGHNT and FRNRAP. The ends were cut back, 6 bases at V and 6 bases at J, with 7 bases in the middle. In DNA, the CDR3 is TGTGCTAGTGGCCCCCTTGATACGCAGTATTTT. It translates to CASGPLDTQYF.